A selection of T cell receptor beta chains follows, all from one sample in a study of blood T cell repertoires in COVID-19. Generated by immunoSEQ multiplex PCR, the TCRdb table keeps only in-frame clones and is missing some. The sample includes some 200,000 clones, around 84% of them seen just once. The sample consisted of peripheral blood. The origin of the receptors is an older man with acute or convalescent COVID-19. Both conserved end residues are part of each CDR3.

TRBV7-3	TRBJ2-1	CASSPGLAGGVQFF
TRBV7-6	TRBJ2-2	CASSLALGGAGELFF
TRBV9	TRBJ2-1	CASSGGPSSYNEQFF
TRBV10-2	TRBJ2-7	CASREGQGGAYEQYF
TRBV7-3	TRBJ1-2	CASSSRTGGGYTF
TRBV27	TRBJ1-5	CASSLSGINSNQPQHF
TRBV2	TRBJ2-3	CASSEAQRDLDTQYF
TRBV7-2	TRBJ1-4	CASSLAPGGTGNEKLFF
TRBV11-2	TRBJ1-1	CASSLGVGQTSRMNTEAFF
TRBV18	TRBJ2-1	CASSRTVLNEQFF
TRBV18	TRBJ1-1	CASSPPDTPKTAFF
TRBV10-1	TRBJ2-7	CASSPDRIKNEQYF
TRBV5-1	TRBJ1-1	CASSLAGRGNTEAFF
TRBV4-3	TRBJ2-5	CASSQGNTGGAETQYF
TRBV5-6	TRBJ1-5	CASSLYPGVNQPQHF
TRBV5-1	TRBJ2-5	CASSRGLAGPLSETQYF
TRBV5-4	TRBJ2-3	CASRQGLAGSTDTQYF
TRBV28	TRBJ2-7	CASTPSLAGLDEQYF
TRBV27	TRBJ2-1	CASSLSRLAGGNEQFF
TRBV11-2	TRBJ2-7	CASTLTSGTYEQYF
TRBV5-5	TRBJ1-6	CASSLETGYNSPLHF
TRBV7-9	TRBJ1-2	CASSTGTGWYGYTF
TRBV18	TRBJ1-2	CASSPGTGMDYGYTF
TRBV5-1	TRBJ2-5	CASSTGQGRETQYF
TRBV6-2/TRBV6-3	TRBJ2-1	CASSLVQGIPNNEQFF
TRBV30	TRBJ2-5	CAWSPGQGYQETQYF
TRBV10-2	TRBJ2-3	CASSTSGRTDTQYF
TRBV12-5	TRBJ1-2	CASGPHRYGYTF
TRBV7-3	TRBJ2-2	CASRMQAGGELFF
TRBV2	TRBJ2-7	CASSERTGKDEQYF
TRBV28	TRBJ2-1	CASSLRQSGNEQFF
TRBV29-1	TRBJ2-3	CSVTGLSKDTQYF
TRBV5-1	TRBJ2-6	CASSDWVTGANVLTF
TRBV28	TRBJ2-5	CASSLRGTGGETQYF
TRBV5-4	TRBJ2-2	CASSFGGGSPTGELFF
TRBV18	TRBJ1-1	CASSPDSTGVGTEAFF
TRBV29-1	TRBJ2-5	CSVGLETQYF
TRBV7-3	TRBJ2-3	CASSRGGGMTDTQYF
TRBV12-3/TRBV12-4	TRBJ2-5	CASSSRLETQYF
TRBV6-6	TRBJ1-1	CASRDRGGTEAFF
TRBV7-9	TRBJ2-5	CASSQGLAGAQYF
TRBV19	TRBJ2-3	CASSISGAGDTQYF
TRBV9	TRBJ2-7	CASSPQGGPSYEQYF
TRBV5-1	TRBJ1-2	CASSLDEQGAVYGYTF
TRBV10-2	TRBJ2-1	CASGGSGRTNEQFF
TRBV6-6	TRBJ2-7	CASRGSGPSSYEQYF
TRBV5-1	TRBJ1-6	CASSRGTGVNSPLHF